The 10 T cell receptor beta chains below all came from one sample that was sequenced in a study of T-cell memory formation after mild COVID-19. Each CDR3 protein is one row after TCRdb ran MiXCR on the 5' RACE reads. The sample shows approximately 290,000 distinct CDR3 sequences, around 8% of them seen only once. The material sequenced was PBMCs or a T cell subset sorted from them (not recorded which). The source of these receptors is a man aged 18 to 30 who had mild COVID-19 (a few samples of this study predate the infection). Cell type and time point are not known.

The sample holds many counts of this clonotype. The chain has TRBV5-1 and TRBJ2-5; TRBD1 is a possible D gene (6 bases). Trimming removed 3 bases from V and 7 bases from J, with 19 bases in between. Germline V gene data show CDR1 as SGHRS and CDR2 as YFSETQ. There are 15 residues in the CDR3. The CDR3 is CASSSDWTASGTQYF. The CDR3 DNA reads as TGCGCCAGCAGCTCAGACTGGACAGCCTCGGGGACCCAGTACTTC.

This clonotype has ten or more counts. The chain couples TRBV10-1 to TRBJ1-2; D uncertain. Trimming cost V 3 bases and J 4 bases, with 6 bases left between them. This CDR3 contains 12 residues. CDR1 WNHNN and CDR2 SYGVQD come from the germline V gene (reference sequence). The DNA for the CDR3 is TGCGCCAGCAGTGATTCAGGCTATGGCTACACCTTC. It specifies CASSDSGYGYTF.

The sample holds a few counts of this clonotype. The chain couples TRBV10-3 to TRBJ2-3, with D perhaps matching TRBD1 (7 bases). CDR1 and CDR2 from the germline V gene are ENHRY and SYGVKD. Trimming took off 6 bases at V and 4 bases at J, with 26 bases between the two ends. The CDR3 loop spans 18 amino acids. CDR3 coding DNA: TGTGCCATCAGCGCAAAGTCTCAGGGGGGATGGACCGCAGATACGCAGTATTTT. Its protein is CAISAKSQGGWTADTQYF.

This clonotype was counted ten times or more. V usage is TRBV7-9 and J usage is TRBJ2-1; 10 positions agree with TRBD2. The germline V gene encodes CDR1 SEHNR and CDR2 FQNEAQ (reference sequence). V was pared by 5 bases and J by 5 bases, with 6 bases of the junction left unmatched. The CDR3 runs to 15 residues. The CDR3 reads CASSRAGGVDNEQFF. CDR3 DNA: TGTGCCAGCAGCCGAGCGGGGGGGGTCGACAATGAGCAGTTCTTC.

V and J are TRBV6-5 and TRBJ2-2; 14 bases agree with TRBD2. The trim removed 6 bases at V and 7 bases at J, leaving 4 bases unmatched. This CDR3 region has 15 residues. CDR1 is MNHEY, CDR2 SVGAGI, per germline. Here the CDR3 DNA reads TGTGCCAGCAGGTCCGGACTAGCGGGGGGCGGGGAGCTGTTTTTT. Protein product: CASRSGLAGGGELFF.

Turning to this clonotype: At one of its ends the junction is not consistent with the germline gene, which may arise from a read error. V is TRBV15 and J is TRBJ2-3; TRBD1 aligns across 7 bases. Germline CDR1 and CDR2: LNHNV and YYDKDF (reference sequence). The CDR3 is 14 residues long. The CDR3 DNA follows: TGTGCCGCCAGCCACCGACAGGGACCAGATACGCAGTATTTT. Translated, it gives CAASHRQGPDTQYF.

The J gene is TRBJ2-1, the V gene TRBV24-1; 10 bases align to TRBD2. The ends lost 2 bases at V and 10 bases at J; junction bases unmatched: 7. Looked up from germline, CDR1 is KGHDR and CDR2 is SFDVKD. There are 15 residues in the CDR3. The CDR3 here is CATSDSTSGVGEQFF. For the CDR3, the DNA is TGTGCCACCAGTGATTCTACTAGCGGGGTGGGCGAGCAGTTCTTC.

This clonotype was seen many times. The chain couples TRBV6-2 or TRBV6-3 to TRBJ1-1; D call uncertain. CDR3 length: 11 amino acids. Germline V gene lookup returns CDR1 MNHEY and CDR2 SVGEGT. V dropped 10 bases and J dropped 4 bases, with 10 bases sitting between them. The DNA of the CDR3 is TGTGCCACCCTGAGTGTCACTGAAGCTTTCTTT. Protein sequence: CATLSVTEAFF.

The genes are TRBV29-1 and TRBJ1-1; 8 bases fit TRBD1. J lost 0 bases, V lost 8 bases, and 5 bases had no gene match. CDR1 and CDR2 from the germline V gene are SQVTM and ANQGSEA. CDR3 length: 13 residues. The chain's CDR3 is CSTLGQVNTEAFF. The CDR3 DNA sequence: TGCAGCACCCTGGGACAGGTGAACACTGAAGCTTTCTTT.

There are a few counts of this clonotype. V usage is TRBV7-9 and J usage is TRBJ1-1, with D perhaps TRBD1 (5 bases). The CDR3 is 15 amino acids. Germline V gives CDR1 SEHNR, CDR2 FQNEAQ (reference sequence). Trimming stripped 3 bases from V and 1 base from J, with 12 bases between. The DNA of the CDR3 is TGTGCCAGCAGCTTGAATTCCGGGGCGAACACTGAAGCTTTCTTT. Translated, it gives CASSLNSGANTEAFF.